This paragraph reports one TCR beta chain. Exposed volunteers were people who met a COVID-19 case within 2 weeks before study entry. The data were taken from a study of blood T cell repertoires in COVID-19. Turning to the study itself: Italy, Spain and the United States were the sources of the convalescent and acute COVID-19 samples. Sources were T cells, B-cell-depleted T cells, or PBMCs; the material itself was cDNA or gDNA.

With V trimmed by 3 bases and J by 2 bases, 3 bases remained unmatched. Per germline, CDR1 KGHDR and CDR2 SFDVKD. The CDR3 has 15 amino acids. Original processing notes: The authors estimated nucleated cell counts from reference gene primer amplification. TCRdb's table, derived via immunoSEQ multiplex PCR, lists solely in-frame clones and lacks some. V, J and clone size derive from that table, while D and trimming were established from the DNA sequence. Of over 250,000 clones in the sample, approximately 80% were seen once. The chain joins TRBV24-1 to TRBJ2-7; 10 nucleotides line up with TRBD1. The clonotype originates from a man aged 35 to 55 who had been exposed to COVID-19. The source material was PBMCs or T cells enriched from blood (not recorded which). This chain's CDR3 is CATSDPGQGTYEQYF. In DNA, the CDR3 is TGTGCCACCAGTGATCCGGGACAGGGGACCTACGAGCAGTACTTC.